A single sample is the source of the 8 T cell receptor beta chains below, sequenced in a study of CD8+ T cells in alopecia areata. Extracted from the samples, RNA was reverse transcribed into cDNA to serve as the sequencing template. Clones were read by immunoSEQ multiplex PCR, and TCRdb kept only the in-frame ones, dropping some. The table includes 35,000 or so clones, around 50% detected once. CD4+ cells from four or five patients were sorted into CD25+CD127- cells. Sequences were obtained from CD4+ Tregs sorted from blood. Receptors originate from a human donor with alopecia areata.

This chain uses TRBV7-2 with TRBJ2-4; possibly TRBD1 for D (5 bases). V was pared by 3 bases and J by 6 bases, with 6 bases between. This CDR3 comprises 12 residues. Germline V CDR1 and CDR2: SGHTA, FQGNSA. CDR3 amino acids: CASSFTGNIQYF. DNA for the CDR3: TGTGCCAGCAGCTTTACAGGAAACATTCAGTACTTC.

By sample share, this clone is medium-sized (0.01 to 0.1%). The chain uses TRBV23-1 and TRBJ1-3; D not certain. TRBV23-1 is marked as an open reading frame, function uncertain. The CDR3 has 10 amino acids. V was clipped by 9 bases and J by 6 bases, with 6 bases between them. DNA for the CDR3: TGCGCCAGATCGGCAAACACCATATATTTT. Protein product: CARSANTIYF.

This clone has a handful of counts. V is TRBV7-2 and J is TRBJ2-1; TRBD2 is a possible D gene (7 bases). CDR1 SGHTA and CDR2 FQGNSA come from the germline V gene. The CDR3 consists of 15 residues. With 5 bases removed from V and 8 bases from J, the gap between germline ends came to 19 bases. CDR3 coding DNA: TGTGCCAGCAGCAGGGGGGACTACCGTCGGGATGAGCAGTTCTTC. It is translated as CASSRGDYRRDEQFF.

The chain employs TRBV5-1 and TRBJ2-1, with 8 nucleotides matching TRBD1. V dropped 3 bases and J dropped 6; count of bases not matched to a gene: 5. This CDR3 contains 14 residues. Germline V lookup: CDR1 SGHRS, CDR2 YFSETQ. The CDR3: CASSSGRGLNEQFF. In nucleotides, the CDR3 is TGCGCCAGCAGCTCCGGCAGGGGGCTCAATGAGCAGTTCTTC.

The CDR3 DNA reads as TGTGCCAGCAGCCGGACAGGGACGGAGGAGACCCAGTACTTC. This encodes CASSRTGTEETQYF. This chain connects TRBV7-9 to TRBJ2-5; 8 nucleotides agree with TRBD1. V gave up 5 bases and J gave up 5 bases; unmatched junction bases: 7. Germline V CDR1 and CDR2: SEHNR, FQNEAQ (reference sequence). CDR3 length: 14 residues.

This clone has just a few counts. V is TRBV6-6 and J is TRBJ1-5; no firm D call. The V end was cut by 2 bases, the J end by 5 bases, with 10 bases between. The germline CDR1 and CDR2 sequences are MNHNY and SVGAGI (reference sequence). This CDR3 is 14 amino acids long. The CDR3 protein is CASSYASGDQPQHF. DNA of the CDR3: TGTGCCAGCAGTTACGCCAGTGGGGATCAGCCCCAGCATTTT.

The chain links TRBV9 to TRBJ2-5; D is undetermined. Looked up from germline, CDR1 is SGDLS and CDR2 is YYNGEE. The CDR3 is 12 residues long. Deletions cut 4 bases from V and 5 bases from J, with 9 bases between. CDR3: CASSPGTETQYF. CDR3 sequence (DNA): TGTGCCAGCAGCCCCGGAACGGAGACCCAGTACTTC.

This clone was counted a single time. V is TRBV4-2 and J is TRBJ1-5; 9 bases align to TRBD1. J gave up 6 bases and V 6 bases, and 9 bases lay outside the gene matches. The germline gives CDR1 LGHNA, CDR2 YNFKEQ. The CDR3 consists of 15 residues. Written as DNA, the CDR3 is TGTGCCAGCAGTCGCGGGACAGGGATTAGTCAGCCCCAGCATTTT. This sequence encodes CASSRGTGISQPQHF.